This T cell receptor (beta chain) originates from a study of Ad26.COV2.S vaccination and SARS-CoV-2 variants. Study in general: Ad26.COV2.S, an intramuscular injection, was given once or twice 56 days apart.

Sequencing used immunoSEQ multiplex PCR; TCRdb keeps in-frame clones, though not all of them. In the table there are fewer than 400,000 clones, about nine tenths of which are singletons. The germline gives CDR1 LNHDA, CDR2 SQIVND (reference sequence). The V end lost 3 bases, the J end lost 5 bases, and 10 bases lay between the germline ends. The CDR3 extends over 14 amino acids. This sample's treatment: around 19 received Ad26.COV2.S at low or high dose, single or two shots; roughly five received placebo; per-sample allocation not given. Collection of the samples took place on day 63 after the first injection of vaccine or placebo. An adult of 18-55 years in Boston served as donor.

The rearrangement joins TRBV19 to TRBJ2-2; no reliable D call. The sequencing used peripheral blood, collected in a trial of Ad26.COV2.S vaccine versus placebo. The origin of this receptor is a person between 18 and 65 years old who received the Ad26.COV2.S COVID-19 vaccine or a placebo. The CDR3 loop reads CASSIGEGTGELFF. In DNA, the CDR3 is TGTGCCAGTAGTATTGGCGAAGGGACCGGGGAGCTGTTTTTT.